A single sample is the source of the 24 T cell receptor beta chains below, sequenced in a study of monozygotic twins with inflammatory bowel disease (dated by TCRdb to between 2018 and 2020). Library method: 5' RACE. The run used an Illumina HiSeq 2500. Each CDR3 protein sequence appears as one entry after TCRdb reprocessed the reads, and no DNA is included. Per the sample table, the count is approximately 100,000 distinct CDR3 sequences. Roughly an eighth of the sample goes to the ten largest clones. The specimen was blood. Receptors originate from a human donor with ulcerative colitis or Crohn's disease, or a healthy co-twin of an affected twin (not recorded which).

The rearrangement uses TRBV3-1 and TRBJ1-1; TCRdb selects TRBD1, and the lack of DNA leaves this call unchecked. Germline CDR1 is LGHDT and CDR2 is YNNKEL (reference sequence). This CDR3 has 14 residues. The CDR3 protein is CASSQDPRGTEAFF.

The chain uses TRBV5-1 and TRBJ2-1. Germline V gene data show CDR1 as SGHRS and CDR2 as YFSETQ. The length of the CDR3 is 15 residues. The CDR3 is CASSLGLGSYNEQFF.

This sequence joins TRBV20-1 and TRBJ2-1; TCRdb reports TRBD2, a call that lacks DNA to check it against. The CDR3 spans 14 residues. Per germline, CDR1 DFQATT and CDR2 SNEGSKA (reference sequence). CDR3 loop: CSAYTRVFSNEQFF.

The chain links TRBV4-3 to TRBJ2-3; there is no DNA to check the TCRdb D call of TRBD1. From germline, CDR1 is LGHNA and CDR2 YSLEER. The CDR3 covers 14 residues. CDR3 amino acids: CASSLGDRGDTQYF.

This rearrangement joins TRBV20-1 to TRBJ1-5; TCRdb selects TRBD1, and the lack of DNA leaves this call unchecked. Germline V gene data show CDR1 as DFQATT and CDR2 as SNEGSKA (reference sequence). The CDR3 is 14 residues long. CDR3 protein: CSANRGNSNQPQHF.

The chain uses TRBV20-1 and TRBJ2-5. Germline CDR1 reads DFQATT; CDR2 reads SNEGSKA (reference sequence). The CDR3 spans 14 residues. The CDR3 sequence is CSARAFTSTETQYF.

The chain uses TRBV11-2 and TRBJ2-5; the TCRdb D gene call, TRBD1, has no DNA to confirm it. Germline V CDR1 and CDR2: SGHAT, FQNNGV. CDR3 length: 13 residues. This CDR3 reads CASSLSGPGTQYF.

J is TRBJ2-3 and V is TRBV30. Germline V gene data show CDR1 as GTSNPN and CDR2 as SVGIG (reference sequence). The CDR3 spans 12 residues. CDR3 sequence: CAWGDRGDTQYF. The entire variable domain, with the rest obtained from reference TRBV30 and TRBJ2-3, is as follows: SQTIHQWPATLVQPVGSPLSLECTVEGTSNPNLYWYRQAAGRGLQLLFYSVGIGQISSEVPQNLSASRPQDRQFILSSKKLLLSDSGFYLCAWGDRGDTQYFGPGTRLTVL.

The chain couples TRBV7-9 to TRBJ2-3; TCRdb returns TRBD1, unconfirmable since there is no DNA. There are 17 residues in the CDR3. CDR1 is SEHNR and CDR2 is FQNEAQ in the germline V gene (reference sequence). The CDR3: CASSLAFGTGRTDTQYF.

This chain joins TRBV11-3 and TRBJ2-3; TCRdb proposes TRBD2, but this gene call is untestable without DNA. The germline V gene has CDR1 SGHNT and CDR2 YENEEA. The CDR3 consists of 16 residues. The CDR3 spells CASSNPSGGLTDTQYF.

This chain links TRBV3-1 with TRBJ2-7; absent DNA, TCRdb's TRBD1 call cannot be checked. The germline V gene has CDR1 LGHDT and CDR2 YNNKEL (reference sequence). The CDR3 contains 14 residues. The chain's CDR3 is CASSQVVRTGEQYF.

This sequence joins TRBV7-2 and TRBJ2-2; the TRBD1 assignment by TCRdb is unverifiable without DNA. The germline V gene has CDR1 SGHTA and CDR2 FQGNSA. There are 14 residues in the CDR3. The CDR3 loop reads CASSSNRGPRELFF.

V and J are TRBV4-2 and TRBJ2-3; absent DNA, TCRdb's TRBD2 call cannot be checked. This CDR3 has 13 amino acids. The germline V gene has CDR1 LGHNA and CDR2 YNFKEQ. This chain's CDR3 is CASSLGPQDTQYF.

The chain employs TRBV10-3 and TRBJ2-7. The germline CDR1 and CDR2 sequences are ENHRY and SYGVKD. The CDR3 is 11 amino acids. The CDR3: CAISGYNEQYF.

This sequence joins TRBV6-1 and TRBJ2-7; without DNA, the TCRdb call of TRBD1 cannot be checked. This CDR3 spans 16 amino acids. CDR1 is MNHNS and CDR2 is SASEGT in the germline V gene. CDR3 sequence: CASTPVAGTLNYEQYF.

J is TRBJ2-7 and V is TRBV6-2 or TRBV6-3; without DNA, the TCRdb call of TRBD1 cannot be checked. Germline V gives CDR1 MNHEY, CDR2 SVGEGT. This CDR3 region has 17 residues. The CDR3 protein is CASSYHTRGLGGYEQYF.

The chain combines TRBV7-3 with TRBJ2-2; TCRdb's D call of TRBD1 is untestable without DNA. CDR1 and CDR2 (germline): SGHTA, FQGTGA. CDR3 size: 15 residues. The CDR3: CASSLTGQGSGELFF. The full variable domain, rest sourced from reference TRBV7-3 and TRBJ2-2, is GAGVSQTPSNKVTEKGKYVELRCDPISGHTALYWYRQSLGQGPEFLIYFQGTGAADDSGLPNDRFFAVRPEGSVSTLKIQRTERGDSAVYLCASSLTGQGSGELFFGEGSRLTVL.

J is TRBJ2-7 and V is TRBV24-1. The CDR3 is 14 amino acids. CDR1 is KGHDR and CDR2 is SFDVKD in the germline V gene. CDR3 protein: CATSDTTATYEQYF.

The chain uses TRBV24-1 and TRBJ2-1; the TRBD2 assignment by TCRdb is unverifiable without DNA. Germline CDR1 is KGHDR and CDR2 is SFDVKD. This CDR3 has 15 residues. CDR3 loop: CATSDTSEVRYEQFF.

The V call is TRBV18, the J call TRBJ2-7; TCRdb names TRBD1, which stays unverified in the absence of DNA. Per the germline V gene, CDR1 is KGHSH and CDR2 is LQKENI. This CDR3 comprises 15 residues. Here the CDR3 reads CASSPPGQVGYEQYF.

V and J are TRBV7-6 and TRBJ2-1. CDR3 size: 11 residues. Germline V gene data show CDR1 as SGHVS and CDR2 as FNYEAQ. CDR3 region: CASSLEREQFF.

The chain's CDR3 is CASSLTVREKLFF. V is TRBV12-3 or TRBV12-4 and J is TRBJ1-4. The CDR3 contains 13 residues.

The V and J genes are TRBV5-1 and TRBJ1-1; the TCRdb call, TRBD1, lacks DNA for checking. The CDR3 runs 19 residues. Germline CDR1 and CDR2: SGHRS and YFSETQ. This CDR3 reads CASSFRGLDLWGTNTEAFF.

The chain joins TRBV2 to TRBJ2-7; with no DNA, the TCRdb D assignment of TRBD2 cannot be verified. There are 14 residues in the CDR3. CDR1 SNHLY and CDR2 FYNNEI come from the germline V gene. CDR3: CASRWTSWENEQYF.